The rows below give T cell receptor beta chains drawn from one sample of a study of breast tumors, draining lymph nodes, adjacent tissues. TCRdb re-analysed the multiplex PCR reads in MiXCR, keeping a single row per CDR3 protein. This repertoire shows 130,000 or so distinct CDR3 sequences, approximately 20% found once; its top ten account for roughly 2.7%. Material for sequencing was axillary lymph node tissue. The receptors come from a female donor with breast cancer. Some clones in this sample may be carry-over from other donors' samples. Both conserved end residues are part of each CDR3. The D gene is left open where the match is weak. Clone size is shown for a subset of rows, as once, few, many or a class of expanded clone.

clone size: many; J gene: TRBJ2-1; D gene: NA; V gene: TRBV6-2/TRBV6-3; CDR3 DNA: TGTGCCAGCAGTATCGGACGCACGGAGCAGTTCTTC; CDR3 protein: CASSIGRTEQFF
clone size: many; J gene: TRBJ1-6; D gene: TRBD1; V gene: TRBV10-3; CDR3 DNA: TGTGCCATCAAGTTCCGGGACAGGGACGGTTCACCCCTCCACTTT; CDR3 protein: CAIKFRDRDGSPLHF
clone size: many; J gene: TRBJ2-5; D gene: TRBD1; V gene: TRBV6-2/TRBV6-3; CDR3 DNA: TGTGCCAGCCTCGGACAGGGCTGGGAGACCCAGTACTTC; CDR3 protein: CASLGQGWETQYF
clone size: many; J gene: TRBJ2-5; D gene: NA; V gene: TRBV20-1; CDR3 DNA: TGCAGTGCTAGAGTTTGGGAGACCCAGTACTTC; CDR3 protein: CSARVWETQYF
clone size: many; J gene: TRBJ1-6; D gene: NA; V gene: TRBV19; CDR3 DNA: TGTGCCAGTAGTAGCGGACAGTCCTCCTATAATTCACCCCTCCACTTT; CDR3 protein: CASSSGQSSYNSPLHF
clone size: NA; J gene: TRBJ2-1; D gene: TRBD2; V gene: TRBV28; CDR3 DNA: TGTGCCAGCAGTACCCAAGGACTAGCGGGGGACAATGAGCAGTTCTTC; CDR3 protein: CASSTQGLAGDNEQFF
clone size: many; J gene: TRBJ2-2; D gene: NA; V gene: TRBV6-2/TRBV6-3; CDR3 DNA: TGTGCTAGTTGGGCCTCCGTTGTCAGGACCGGGGAGCTGTTTTTT; CDR3 protein: CASWASVVRTGELFF
clone size: many; J gene: TRBJ2-6; D gene: NA; V gene: TRBV5-6; CDR3 DNA: TGTGCCAGCAGCTTAAATAACAGGGATATAGCTGGGGCCAACGTCCTGACTTTC; CDR3 protein: CASSLNNRDIAGANVLTF
clone size: many; J gene: TRBJ2-7; D gene: TRBD2; V gene: TRBV19; CDR3 DNA: TGTGCCAGTGGTAATAGCGGGAGTGCGGAGCAGTACTTC; CDR3 protein: CASGNSGSAEQYF
clone size: many; J gene: TRBJ2-3; D gene: NA; V gene: TRBV5-1; CDR3 DNA: TGCGCCAGCAGTAAAACAGATACGCAGTATTTT; CDR3 protein: CASSKTDTQYF
clone size: many; J gene: TRBJ2-2; D gene: TRBD1; V gene: TRBV19; CDR3 DNA: TGTGCCAGTAGGCGTGACAGGGGAACCGGGGAGCTGTTTTTT; CDR3 protein: CASRRDRGTGELFF
clone size: few; J gene: TRBJ2-4; D gene: TRBD2; V gene: TRBV19; CDR3 DNA: TGTGCCAGTAGTTTCGAGCGGGACCACATTCAGTACTTC; CDR3 protein: CASSFERDHIQYF
clone size: many; J gene: TRBJ2-2; D gene: TRBD2; V gene: TRBV7-6; CDR3 DNA: TGTGCCAGCAGCCTAAGAGCGGGAGTGATCGGGGAGCTGTTTTTT; CDR3 protein: CASSLRAGVIGELFF
clone size: many; J gene: TRBJ2-7; D gene: TRBD2; V gene: TRBV7-2; CDR3 DNA: TGTGCCAGCAGCTTAGGGACTAGCGCCTACGAGCAGTACTTC; CDR3 protein: CASSLGTSAYEQYF
clone size: many; J gene: TRBJ2-1; D gene: TRBD1; V gene: TRBV11-2; CDR3 DNA: TGTGCCAGCAGCTTAGCTGGGACAGAGAGCTACAATGAGCAGTTCTTC; CDR3 protein: CASSLAGTESYNEQFF
clone size: few; J gene: TRBJ2-2; D gene: NA; V gene: TRBV5-4; CDR3 DNA: TGTGCCAGCAGCTTTATTAGAGGGAACACCGGGGAGCTGTTTTTT; CDR3 protein: CASSFIRGNTGELFF